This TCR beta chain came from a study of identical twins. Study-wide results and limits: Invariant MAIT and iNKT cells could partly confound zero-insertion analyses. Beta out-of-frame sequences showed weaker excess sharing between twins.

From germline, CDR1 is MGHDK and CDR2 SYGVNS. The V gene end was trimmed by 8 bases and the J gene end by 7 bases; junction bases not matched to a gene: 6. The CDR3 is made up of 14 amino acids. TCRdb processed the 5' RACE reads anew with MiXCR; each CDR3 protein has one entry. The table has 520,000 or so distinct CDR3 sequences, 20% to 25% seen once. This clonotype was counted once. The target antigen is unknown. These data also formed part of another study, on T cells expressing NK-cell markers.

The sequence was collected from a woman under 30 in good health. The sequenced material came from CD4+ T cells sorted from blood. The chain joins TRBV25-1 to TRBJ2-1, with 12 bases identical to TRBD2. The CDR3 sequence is CASRLAGGQNEQFF. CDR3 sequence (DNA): TGTGCCAGCCGTCTAGCGGGGGGGCAAAATGAGCAGTTCTTC.